The 19 T cell receptor beta chains below all came from one sample that was sequenced in a study of blood T cells in healthy people across ages. A second PCR of about 6 to 12 cycles used a sample-barcoded 5' primer and a J-beta primer mix. Using its own MiXCR run on the 5' RACE reads, TCRdb lists one record per CDR3 protein. In the table there are fewer than 700,000 distinct CDR3 sequences, 47% of which are singletons. Source material: blood. The receptors shown here come from a man older than 75 in good health.

The chain carries TRBV29-1 and TRBJ2-3, with D hard to call. The V gene's germline CDR1 is SQVTM and CDR2 ANQGSEA. V was trimmed by 3 bases and J by 2 bases, leaving 6 bases between them. The CDR3 sequence is 12 residues long. The CDR3 DNA reads TGCAGCGTTGACCAAAACACAGATACGCAGTATTTT. Its protein is CSVDQNTDTQYF.

V is TRBV20-1 and J is TRBJ2-3; D gene uncertain. This CDR3 region has 14 residues. Trimming removed 1 base at V and 6 bases at J, with 14 bases between. The germline V gene has CDR1 DFQATT and CDR2 SNEGSKA (reference sequence). The CDR3 DNA sequence: TGCAGTGCTAGAGTTGGTGGGGTGGTGGATACGCAGTATTTT. Translating gives CSARVGGVVDTQYF.

The chain employs TRBV12-3 or TRBV12-4 and TRBJ1-5; D not resolved. The CDR3 loop spans 14 amino acids. Trimming removed 6 bases at V and 7 bases at J, with 16 bases between. CDR3 DNA sequence: TGTGCCAGCAGCCTCCAGGTCTGGAGCCAGCCCCAGCATTTT. It translates to CASSLQVWSQPQHF.

The chain employs TRBV29-1 and TRBJ2-7, with a weak D call TRBD1 (6 bases). The ends were cut back, 0 bases at V and 1 base at J, with 10 bases in the middle. Germline CDR1 and CDR2: SQVTM and ANQGSEA. The CDR3 is 14 residues long. CDR3 amino acids: CSVEDRGVSYEQYF. The CDR3 DNA follows: TGCAGCGTTGAAGACAGGGGAGTGTCCTACGAGCAGTACTTC.

A few counts support this clonotype. The chain couples TRBV10-1 to TRBJ2-5, with 11 bases fitting TRBD2. The CDR3 loop spans 16 amino acids. CDR1 is WNHNN, CDR2 SYGVQD, per germline (reference sequence). The J segment lost 3 bases and the V segment lost 2 bases, leaving 5 bases of the junction unmatched. This CDR3 reads CASSEGTSGGEETQYF. In nucleotides, the CDR3 is TGCGCCAGCAGTGAGGGGACTAGCGGTGGGGAAGAGACCCAGTACTTC.

The chain is built from TRBV7-2 and TRBJ2-7; 7 bases line up with TRBD1. The CDR3 sequence is 15 residues long. V shed 5 bases, J shed 2 bases, and the junction held 9 bases outside the gene matches. Germline V lookup: CDR1 SGHTA, CDR2 FQGNSA. As DNA, the CDR3 is TGTGCCAGCAGCCCGAACCGACAGGGAACCTACGAGCAGTACTTC. Amino acids: CASSPNRQGTYEQYF.

The gene calls are TRBV7-9 and TRBJ2-3, with a possible D match to TRBD2 (5 bases). Trimming took off 0 bases at V and 4 bases at J, with 14 bases between the two ends. Germline V gene lookup returns CDR1 SEHNR and CDR2 FQNEAQ (reference sequence). The CDR3 is 16 residues long. The CDR3: CASSLAGTPGADTQYF. The CDR3 region has the DNA TGTGCCAGCAGCTTAGCGGGAACCCCCGGGGCAGATACGCAGTATTTT.

The chain joins TRBV5-1 to TRBJ2-3; D is ambiguous. V was clipped by 10 bases and J by 2 bases, with 11 bases between them. This CDR3 contains 12 residues. The V gene's germline CDR1 is SGHRS and CDR2 YFSETQ. Written as DNA, the CDR3 is TGCGCCTCAGCCGGGCTCACAGATACGCAGTATTTT. Protein sequence: CASAGLTDTQYF.

V and J are TRBV20-1 and TRBJ1-2, with 9 bases matching TRBD1. This CDR3 comprises 17 residues. CDR1 is DFQATT and CDR2 is SNEGSKA in the germline V gene (reference sequence). The J segment lost 0 bases and the V segment lost 2 bases, leaving 10 bases of the junction unmatched. CDR3 DNA: TGCAGTGCTAGAACGACCCGGGACAGGGAAGCTAACTATGGCTACACCTTC. It encodes CSARTTRDREANYGYTF.

The chain links TRBV12-3 or TRBV12-4 to TRBJ2-5, with D hard to call. This CDR3 comprises 12 residues. V gave up 9 bases and J gave up 0 bases, with 8 bases separating them. The CDR3 sequence is CASKSHQETQYF. The CDR3, as DNA: TGTGCCAGTAAGTCGCACCAAGAGACCCAGTACTTC.

The J gene is TRBJ1-4, the V gene TRBV20-1; D perhaps matches TRBD1 (5 bases). The CDR3 has 15 residues. V lost 0 bases to trimming and J lost 7 bases, with 15 bases between them. Germline loops: CDR1 DFQATT, CDR2 SNEGSKA (reference sequence). CDR3 in amino acids: CSARDVGKGSEKLFF. The CDR3 nucleotides read TGCAGTGCTAGAGATGTGGGGAAGGGGAGTGAAAAACTGTTTTTT.

As for this clonotype: This clone may be a read error of a much larger clone one base away. The chain has TRBV5-1 and TRBJ2-7, with 7 bases matching TRBD1. Judging by the DNA end, TRBJ2-5 fits better; the J call may be wrong. The CDR3 has 15 residues. Germline V lookup: CDR1 SGHRS, CDR2 YFSETQ. This chain's CDR3 is CASSLWGQIQGTQYF. The CDR3, as DNA: TGCGCCAGCAGCTTATGGGGACAGATTCAAGGGACCCAGTACTTC.

The sample holds a few counts of this clonotype. V is TRBV5-1 and J is TRBJ1-6; D gene uncertain. The CDR3 runs to 14 residues. With 4 bases removed from V and 5 bases from J, the gap between germline ends came to 10 bases. Germline V gene data show CDR1 as SGHRS and CDR2 as YFSETQ. The CDR3: CASSPDGNNSPLHF. The CDR3, as DNA: TGCGCCAGCAGCCCGGACGGGAATAATTCACCCCTCCACTTT.

This clonotype was detected only a few times. The V and J genes are TRBV11-2 and TRBJ2-1; TRBD2 might be the D (6 bases). Trimming took off 5 bases at V and 6 bases at J, with 14 bases between the two ends. The CDR3 totals 14 residues. CDR1 and CDR2 (germline): SGHAT, FQNNGV. The chain's CDR3 is CASSLGLLINEQFF. CDR3 DNA: TGTGCCAGCAGCCTGGGACTCCTCATCAATGAGCAGTTCTTC.

The chain couples TRBV19 to TRBJ2-1; no reliable D call. This CDR3 is 13 amino acids long. Germline CDR1 LNHDA, CDR2 SQIVND (reference sequence). V lost 10 bases to trimming and J lost 5 bases, with 15 bases between them. CDR3: CANGQGFNNEQFF. In DNA form, the CDR3 reads TGTGCCAACGGCCAAGGGTTTAACAATGAGCAGTTCTTC.

This clonotype was seen a handful of times. The genes are TRBV27 and TRBJ2-4; D possibly corresponds to TRBD1 (5 bases). CDR1 is MNHEY and CDR2 is SMNVEV in the germline V gene (reference sequence). The CDR3 totals 15 residues. V was shortened by 6 bases and J by 8 bases, with 20 bases between the two germline ends. The CDR3, as DNA: TGTGCCAGCAGCCCAGACCAGGCCCAAGGGGACATTCAGTACTTC. It yields the protein CASSPDQAQGDIQYF.

There are many counts of this clonotype. V and J are TRBV6-5 and TRBJ1-5, with D perhaps TRBD1 (5 bases). The CDR3 sequence is 15 residues long. Germline CDR1 reads MNHEY; CDR2 reads SVGAGI. V gave up 5 bases and J gave up 10 bases, with 21 bases separating them. Written as DNA, the CDR3 is TGTGCCAGCAGTCCTAAACGACAGCCCGCCACCCCCCAGCATTTT. It is translated as CASSPKRQPATPQHF.

This clonotype was seen only a few times. Possible read error: a much larger clone is one base away. This chain joins TRBV6-5 and TRBJ2-7; D gene uncertain. The CDR3 length is 13 residues. Per the germline V gene, CDR1 is MNHEY and CDR2 is SVGAGI. The CDR3 here is CASSDSKGYEQYF. The DNA of the CDR3 is TGTGCCAGCAGTGACTCGAAGGGCTACGAGCAGTACTTC.

This clonotype was detected only a few times. The V gene is TRBV10-3, the J gene TRBJ2-5; the match to TRBD2 covers 10 bases. With V trimmed by 0 bases and J by 4 bases, 8 bases remained unmatched. Germline values: CDR1 ENHRY, CDR2 SYGVKD. This CDR3 spans 17 amino acids. The CDR3 DNA is TGTGCCATCAGTGAGTCTAGCGGGAGGTCGGTCGGAGAGACCCAGTACTTC. Protein: CAISESSGRSVGETQYF.